These 21 T cell receptor beta chains were all obtained from the same sample, sequenced in a study of blood T cell repertoires in COVID-19. Profiling relied on immunoSEQ multiplex PCR, and the TCRdb table lists in-frame clones only, not all of them. The table records approximately 170,000 clones, over 75% of them present only once. Sequencing was carried out using peripheral blood. The source is a man between 65 and 85 years old who had recovered from COVID-19.

The rearrangement uses TRBV2 and TRBJ2-1, with 7 positions matching TRBD2. V lost 7 bases to trimming and J lost 6 bases; unmatched junction nucleotides: 15. The CDR3 totals 16 residues. Per the germline V gene, CDR1 is SNHLY and CDR2 is FYNNEI. This chain's CDR3 is CASKNNREAPLNEQFF. In DNA, the CDR3 is TGTGCCAGCAAAAACAACCGGGAGGCGCCTCTCAATGAGCAGTTCTTC.

This sequence joins TRBV7-2 and TRBJ2-6; D unclear. There are 16 residues in the CDR3. CDR1 and CDR2 from the germline V gene are SGHTA and FQGNSA. The V and J ends lost 1 base and 1 base respectively, with 8 bases between them. CDR3 nucleotide sequence: TGTGCCAGCAGCTTAGGACCGAGGTCTGGGGCCAACGTCCTGACTTTC. Protein: CASSLGPRSGANVLTF.

CDR3 residues: CASSYGTGYQETQYF. The CDR3, as DNA: TGTGCCAGCAGTTACGGAACAGGGTATCAAGAGACCCAGTACTTC. The chain recombines TRBV6-2 or TRBV6-3 with TRBJ2-5, with a possible D match to TRBD1 (6 bases). The V gene's germline CDR1 is MNHEY and CDR2 SVGEGT. This CDR3 spans 15 amino acids. V was cut by 2 bases and J by 2 bases, with 12 bases left in between.

In this sample, this clone turned up once. CDR3 sequence: CASDREGSNTIYF. DNA for the CDR3: TGTGCCAGCGACAGGGAAGGGTCGAACACCATATATTTT. V usage is TRBV28 and J usage is TRBJ1-3; 7 positions match TRBD1. The V segment lost 8 bases and the J segment 7 bases; nucleotides outside the gene matches: 8. The length of the CDR3 is 13 residues. The germline V gene has CDR1 MDHEN and CDR2 SYDVKM.

The chain joins TRBV29-1 to TRBJ1-1; 9 nucleotides line up with TRBD1. V lost 3 bases, J lost 6 bases, and 5 bases stayed unmatched. The CDR3 spans 13 residues. Germline V gives CDR1 SQVTM, CDR2 ANQGSEA. CDR3 in amino acids: CSVDSQGAAEAFF. The CDR3 nucleotides are TGCAGCGTTGACTCACAGGGGGCAGCTGAAGCTTTCTTT. The entire variable domain, with the rest obtained from reference TRBV29-1 and TRBJ1-1, is as follows: SAVISQKPSRDICQRGTSLTIQCQVDSQVTMMFWYRQQPGQSLTLIATANQGSEATYESGFVIDKFPISRPNLTFSTLTVSNMSPEDSSIYLCSVDSQGAAEAFFGQGTRLTVV.

The chain is built from TRBV12-3 or TRBV12-4 and TRBJ1-6; tentative D call: TRBD1 (5 bases). There are 13 residues in the CDR3. Between the trimmed V and J ends, which lost 6 bases and 5 bases, there was a span of 8 bases. The CDR3 region has the DNA TGTGCCAGCAGAGCCAGGGATAATTCACCCCTCCACTTT. Protein sequence: CASRARDNSPLHF.

This clone was seen only a few times. The chain employs TRBV7-8 and TRBJ2-2; tentatively, D is TRBD2 (6 bases). V was clipped by 7 bases and J by 5 bases, with 20 bases between them. The CDR3 consists of 16 residues. Germline values: CDR1 SGHVS, CDR2 FQNEAQ. The CDR3 protein is CASKGLEGLATGELFF. CDR3 sequence (DNA): TGTGCCAGCAAAGGCTTAGAGGGGCTAGCGACCGGGGAGCTGTTTTTT.

This chain uses TRBV18 with TRBJ2-3; D is possibly TRBD1 (5 bases). Trimming took off 3 bases at V and 0 bases at J, with 13 bases between the two ends. The CDR3 runs 16 residues. Germline loops: CDR1 KGHSH, CDR2 LQKENI. CDR3 in amino acids: CASSPPGQTSTDTQYF. CDR3 nucleotides: TGTGCCAGCTCACCTCCTGGACAAACTAGCACAGATACGCAGTATTTT.

The chain employs TRBV5-4 and TRBJ2-7; 7 bases are shared with TRBD1. The CDR3 sequence is 14 residues long. Germline CDR1 SGHNT, CDR2 YYREEE (reference sequence). Trimming cost V 2 bases and J 7 bases; bases outside gene matches: 9. This CDR3 reads CASSLQGRFGEQYF. The CDR3 DNA sequence: TGTGCCAGCAGCTTACAGGGGAGATTCGGTGAGCAGTACTTC.

The chain is built from TRBV19 and TRBJ2-6, with TRBD1 matching 10 bases. The CDR3 runs 16 residues. J gave up 4 bases and V 5 bases, and 5 bases lay outside the gene matches. Germline V lookup: CDR1 LNHDA, CDR2 SQIVND (reference sequence). The CDR3 DNA follows: TGTGCCAGTAGTCCGGGACAGGGGCGCGGGGCCAACGTCCTGACTTTC. It codes for CASSPGQGRGANVLTF.

This chain links TRBV11-2 with TRBJ1-4, with 9 bases that match TRBD1. Germline-derived CDR1 and CDR2 are SGHAT and FQNNGV. CDR3 length equals 15 residues. V trimming: 3 bases; J trimming: 8 bases; junction bases outside the gene matches: 7. The CDR3 DNA follows: TGTGCCAGCAGCTTTACACAGGGGGCCGGGGAAAAACTGTTTTTT. It is translated as CASSFTQGAGEKLFF.

The chain links TRBV6-5 to TRBJ1-6; D is ambiguous. The CDR3 is 15 amino acids. V shed 7 bases and J shed 10 bases, with 20 bases lying between them. CDR1 is MNHEY and CDR2 is SVGAGI in the germline V gene. Written as DNA, the CDR3 is TGTGCCAGCAATATAAGGACCGGGGAAAGATCACCCCTCCACTTT. Translation gives CASNIRTGERSPLHF.

This chain connects TRBV7-8 to TRBJ2-7, with 9 bases identical to TRBD1. Looked up from germline, CDR1 is SGHVS and CDR2 is FQNEAQ. This CDR3 region has 15 residues. V lost 5 bases to trimming and J lost 2 bases; unmatched junction nucleotides: 7. The CDR3 loop is CASSTLGTGTYEQYF. CDR3 sequence (DNA): TGTGCCAGCAGCACCCTAGGGACAGGGACCTACGAGCAGTACTTC.

The rearrangement joins TRBV6-2 or TRBV6-3 to TRBJ2-7, with TRBD1 identical over 9 bases. From germline, CDR1 is MNHEY and CDR2 SVGEGT. The CDR3 loop spans 11 amino acids. V lost 4 bases and J lost 9; bases outside the gene matches: 1. In DNA form, the CDR3 reads TGTGCCAGCAGTTCGGGACAGGGGCAGTACTTC. This translates into CASSSGQGQYF.

The chain employs TRBV3-1 (or the pseudogene TRBV3-2) and TRBJ2-2; the match to TRBD1 covers 9 bases. The V gene's germline CDR1 is LGHDT and CDR2 YNNKEL (reference sequence). V was clipped by 6 bases and J by 5 bases; unmatched bases: 4. This CDR3 contains 14 residues. The CDR3 region is CASRGTGTTGELFF. CDR3 sequence (DNA): TGTGCCAGCAGGGGGACAGGGACGACCGGGGAGCTGTTTTTT.

The V gene is TRBV10-3, the J gene TRBJ1-1; TRBD1 aligns across 12 bases. The CDR3 has 14 residues. V gave up 6 bases and J gave up 4 bases; unmatched junction bases: 3. CDR1 ENHRY and CDR2 SYGVKD come from the germline V gene. CDR3 sequence (DNA): TGTGCCATCAGGGGACAGGGGGCAGGCACTGAAGCTTTCTTT. Translated, it gives CAIRGQGAGTEAFF.

The gene calls are TRBV7-9 and TRBJ2-3; 7 bases map to TRBD2. The CDR3 has 16 amino acids. Per germline, CDR1 SEHNR and CDR2 FQNEAQ (reference sequence). The junction had 15 bases not matched to a gene; V was cut back by 5 bases and J by 7 bases. This CDR3 is CASSGSSGSVGNTQYF. The CDR3 DNA reads as TGTGCCAGCAGCGGATCTAGCGGAAGCGTTGGAAATACGCAGTATTTT.

This clone was picked up a small number of times. The chain joins TRBV5-5 to TRBJ2-2, with D tentatively TRBD2 (6 bases). Trimming stripped 0 bases from V and 2 bases from J, with 11 bases between. Germline V CDR1 and CDR2: SGHKS, YYEKEE (reference sequence). The CDR3 extends over 16 amino acids. For the CDR3, the DNA is TGTGCCAGCAGCTTGGGGGGGACTTACAACACCGGGGAGCTGTTTTTT. The encoded protein is CASSLGGTYNTGELFF.

CDR3: CASRFGQNTEAFF. CDR3 nucleotide sequence: TGTGCCAGCAGATTCGGACAGAACACTGAAGCTTTCTTT. The gene calls are TRBV6-5 and TRBJ1-1; D is possibly TRBD1 (5 bases). Germline V CDR1 and CDR2: MNHEY, SVGAGI. The CDR3 loop spans 13 amino acids. V shed 6 bases and J shed 1 base, with 9 bases lying between them.

The genes are TRBV5-6 and TRBJ1-2, with TRBD1 matching 11 bases. The CDR3 runs to 15 residues. Germline assignment: CDR1 SGHDT and CDR2 YYEEEE. V lost 1 base to trimming and J lost 5 bases; unmatched junction nucleotides: 4. The CDR3 coding sequence is TGTGCCAGCAGCTTGCGAGGACAGGGGGCATATGGCTACACCTTC. This gives the protein CASSLRGQGAYGYTF.

The V and J genes are TRBV7-8 and TRBJ2-3; 7 nucleotides match TRBD2. V lost 5 bases and J lost 0; bases outside the gene matches: 8. This CDR3 comprises 16 residues. CDR1 SGHVS and CDR2 FQNEAQ come from the germline V gene. CDR3 in DNA: TGTGCCAGCAGCGCAATTATTAGCGGGAGCACAGATACGCAGTATTTT. Translated, it gives CASSAIISGSTDTQYF.